The next 28 T cell receptor beta chains were all read from a single sample in a study of blood T cell repertoires in COVID-19. The repertoire was sequenced with immunoSEQ multiplex PCR; TCRdb's copy has only in-frame clones and lacks some. The sample lists about 110,000 clones, around 83% occurring once. The sequencing input was peripheral blood. Every receptor here comes from a woman aged 80 or over with acute or convalescent COVID-19.

The V gene is TRBV3-1 (or the pseudogene TRBV3-2), the J gene TRBJ1-1; 12 nucleotides align to TRBD1. The CDR3 runs to 15 residues. Germline V lookup: CDR1 LGHDT, CDR2 YNNKEL (reference sequence). V shed 3 bases and J 5 bases; nucleotides not matched to a gene: 4. CDR3 in amino acids: CASSQGTGGWTEAFF. The DNA for the CDR3 is TGTGCCAGCAGCCAGGGGACAGGGGGCTGGACTGAAGCTTTCTTT.

This chain joins TRBV29-1 and TRBJ1-2; D not certain. The CDR3 has 10 residues. V gave up 4 bases and J gave up 7 bases, with 7 bases separating them. The V gene's germline CDR1 is SQVTM and CDR2 ANQGSEA. CDR3 DNA sequence: TGCAGCGTTGCCTCAGGTGGCTACACCTTC. It yields the protein CSVASGGYTF.

The chain carries TRBV28 and TRBJ2-7; a possible D gene is TRBD1 (6 bases). Germline lookup yields CDR1 MDHEN and CDR2 SYDVKM. The CDR3 is 12 amino acids. V was clipped by 5 bases and J by 2 bases, with 7 bases between them. CDR3 sequence: CASSGQTYEQYF. The CDR3 nucleotides read TGTGCCAGCAGTGGACAGACCTACGAGCAGTACTTC.

The CDR3, as DNA: TGTGCCAGCAGCCCGAGGGGGTATAATGAAAAACTGTTTTTT. Encoded protein: CASSPRGYNEKLFF. This chain uses TRBV6-5 with TRBJ1-4, with D perhaps TRBD1 (6 bases). The germline V gene encodes CDR1 MNHEY and CDR2 SVGAGI. Trimming took 6 bases from V and 4 from J, leaving 12 bases between them. The CDR3 loop spans 14 amino acids.

The CDR3 region is CASSPDRGFGETQYF. CDR3 nucleotides: TGTGCCAGCAGTCCGGACAGGGGGTTCGGGGAGACCCAGTACTTC. The chain carries TRBV2 and TRBJ2-5; 10 bases line up with TRBD1. V lost 5 bases and J lost 5; bases outside the gene matches: 8. CDR1 is SNHLY, CDR2 FYNNEI, per germline. CDR3 length: 15 amino acids.

V and J are TRBV6-1 and TRBJ2-1; 7 bases map to TRBD2. The CDR3 length is 17 residues. V trimming: 3 bases; J trimming: 5 bases; junction bases outside the gene matches: 13. Germline V gives CDR1 MNHNS, CDR2 SASEGT. The CDR3 is CASSDYAFTSVDNEQFF. CDR3 DNA sequence: TGTGCCAGCAGTGACTATGCTTTTACTAGCGTAGACAATGAGCAGTTCTTC.

J is TRBJ1-1 and V is TRBV7-8; 8 positions agree with TRBD1. Losses at the gene ends were 4 bases for V and 5 bases for J; bases not matched to a gene: 6. Germline values: CDR1 SGHVS, CDR2 FQNEAQ. CDR3 length equals 14 residues. The CDR3: CASSSAQGETEAFF. CDR3 bases: TGTGCCAGCAGCTCTGCACAGGGGGAGACTGAAGCTTTCTTT.

The chain recombines TRBV11-3 with TRBJ2-7; D call uncertain. V was pared by 2 bases and J by 4 bases, with 9 bases between. CDR1 and CDR2 from the germline V gene are SGHNT and YENEEA. The CDR3 runs 13 residues. The CDR3 is CASSLPNEYEQYV. The CDR3 region has the DNA TGTGCCAGCAGCTTACCTAATGAATACGAGCAGTACGTC.

The chain has TRBV6-5 and TRBJ1-1; 7 bases match TRBD1. Losses at the gene ends were 6 bases for V and 3 bases for J; bases not matched to a gene: 7. CDR3 length: 14 residues. From germline, CDR1 is MNHEY and CDR2 SVGAGI. This CDR3 reads CASSAGGSDTEAFF. CDR3 DNA sequence: TGTGCCAGCAGCGCAGGGGGGTCGGACACTGAAGCTTTCTTT.

The chain joins TRBV7-6 to TRBJ2-2, with a weak D call TRBD1 (6 bases). Looked up from germline, CDR1 is SGHVS and CDR2 is FNYEAQ. Trimming removed 1 base from V and 4 bases from J, with 13 bases in between. The CDR3 loop spans 16 amino acids. The CDR3 sequence: CASSLDTLQGTGELFF. DNA for the CDR3: TGTGCCAGCAGCTTAGACACCTTACAGGGCACCGGGGAGCTGTTTTTT.

The chain carries TRBV11-2 and TRBJ2-7; no definite D call. CDR3 length: 14 amino acids. In germline, CDR1 is SGHAT, CDR2 FQNNGV. V dropped 0 bases and J dropped 1 base, with 7 bases sitting between them. The CDR3 spells CASSLDQLSYEQYV. In nucleotides, the CDR3 is TGTGCCAGCAGCTTAGATCAACTTTCCTACGAGCAGTACGTC.

This clone was recorded once. This chain connects TRBV2 to TRBJ2-2; D is perhaps TRBD1 (6 bases). Germline V gives CDR1 SNHLY, CDR2 FYNNEI. The ends were cut back, 1 base at V and 5 bases at J, with 17 bases in the middle. The CDR3 is 17 residues long. CDR3 in DNA: TGTGCCAGCAGTGAAGGTGCTGGGGGCTTTGGTACCGGGGAGCTGTTTTTT. Amino acid sequence: CASSEGAGGFGTGELFF. Full variable domain (missing parts from reference TRBV2 and TRBJ2-2): EPEVTQTPSHQVTQMGQEVILRCVPISNHLYFYWYRQILGQKVEFLVSFYNNEISEKSEIFDDQFSVERPDGSNFTLKIRSTKLEDSAMYFCASSEGAGGFGTGELFFGEGSRLTVL.

The rearrangement joins TRBV19 to TRBJ2-2; TRBD1 might be the D (6 bases). The V gene's germline CDR1 is LNHDA and CDR2 SQIVND (reference sequence). The CDR3 spans 16 residues. Trimming took 3 bases from V and 1 from J, leaving 12 bases between them. This chain's CDR3 is CASSIGMGQNTGELFF. CDR3 nucleotide sequence: TGTGCCAGTAGTATTGGGATGGGACAGAACACCGGGGAGCTGTTTTTT.

The table lists this clone with many counts. V gene TRBV29-1 combines with J gene TRBJ2-3, with D hard to call. Germline V gene lookup returns CDR1 SQVTM and CDR2 ANQGSEA. This CDR3 comprises 12 residues. V lost 7 bases and J 2 bases, leaving 10 bases between the germline ends. The CDR3 DNA sequence: TGCAGCGGCGTCGTAGACACAGATACGCAGTATTTT. The encoded protein is CSGVVDTDTQYF.

This clone was detected only once. The V call is TRBV5-1, the J call TRBJ2-7; TRBD2 agrees at 8 bases. V dropped 0 bases and J dropped 2; count of bases not matched to a gene: 1. CDR3 length: 14 amino acids. In germline, CDR1 is SGHRS, CDR2 YFSETQ. DNA of the CDR3: TGCGCCAGCAGCTTGGGACTAGCGCCCTACGAGCAGTACTTC. Encoded protein: CASSLGLAPYEQYF.

The chain couples TRBV29-1 to TRBJ2-1; 7 bases match TRBD2. The V segment lost 4 bases and the J segment 4 bases; nucleotides outside the gene matches: 7. Germline V gene data show CDR1 as SQVTM and CDR2 as ANQGSEA. The CDR3 is 14 residues long. CDR3 in DNA: TGCAGCGTTGTAGGTGGCGGGGGTTACAATGAGCAGTTCTTC. It is translated as CSVVGGGGYNEQFF.

The chain combines TRBV29-1 with TRBJ2-5, with 9 bases matching TRBD2. This CDR3 is 14 amino acids long. Trimming at V came to 2 bases and at J to 2 bases, leaving 3 bases not matched to a gene. CDR1 is SQVTM, CDR2 ANQGSEA, per germline. CDR3 protein: CSVERAGGQETQYF. CDR3 in DNA: TGCAGCGTTGAACGAGCGGGAGGACAAGAGACCCAGTACTTC.

The chain recombines TRBV12-3 or TRBV12-4 with TRBJ1-2; 7 nucleotides agree with TRBD1. V was pared by 5 bases and J by 8 bases, with 8 bases of the junction left unmatched. There are 13 residues in the CDR3. The CDR3 loop is CASSLRDSVGYTF. The CDR3 coding sequence is TGTGCCAGCAGTCTCCGGGACAGCGTGGGCTACACCTTC.

The gene calls are TRBV11-2 and TRBJ1-1; D remains ambiguous. Looked up from germline, CDR1 is SGHAT and CDR2 is FQNNGV. CDR3 size: 13 residues. V was cut by 5 bases and J by 2 bases, with 9 bases left in between. The DNA for the CDR3 is TGTGCCAGCAGCGTACATGTCAACACTGAAGCTTTCTTT. Its protein product is CASSVHVNTEAFF.

This sequence joins TRBV3-1 (or the pseudogene TRBV3-2) and TRBJ1-3; D perhaps matches TRBD1 (6 bases). Trimming removed 1 base from V and 2 bases from J, with 9 bases in between. The CDR3 length is 15 residues. Germline CDR1 is LGHDT and CDR2 is YNNKEL (reference sequence). CDR3 loop: CASSQGSGAGNTIYF. DNA of the CDR3: TGTGCCAGCAGCCAAGGTTCAGGGGCTGGAAACACCATATATTTT.

This clone was counted a few times. This CDR3 reads CASSKALCRGSLKDTQYF. DNA for the CDR3: TGTGCCAGCAGCAAAGCGCTTTGTCGCGGGAGTCTCAAAGATACGCAGTATTTT. The J gene is TRBJ2-3, the V gene TRBV21-1; the table's D call, TRBD2, has no DNA check behind it. TRBV21-1 is reported as a pseudogene. The CDR3 runs to 18 residues.

The genes are TRBV24-1 and TRBJ1-1, with D possibly matching TRBD1 (5 bases). Germline-derived CDR1 and CDR2 are KGHDR and SFDVKD. The CDR3 length is 15 residues. Between the trimmed V and J ends, which lost 5 bases and 0 bases, there was a span of 12 bases. The CDR3 here is CATSGGGLVNTEAFF. In DNA form, the CDR3 reads TGTGCCACCAGTGGGGGGGGATTGGTGAACACTGAAGCTTTCTTT.

This clone was seen ten or more times. V and J are TRBV28 and TRBJ1-1; the D gene is possibly TRBD1 (5 bases). The V gene's germline CDR1 is MDHEN and CDR2 SYDVKM. The CDR3 loop spans 14 amino acids. Trimming stripped 7 bases from V and 4 bases from J, with 16 bases between. CDR3: CASTRNQGLTEAFF. In DNA, the CDR3 is TGTGCCAGCACCAGAAATCAGGGACTCACTGAAGCTTTCTTT.

V usage is TRBV27 and J usage is TRBJ2-3; possible D gene TRBD2, 5 bases. Germline V lookup: CDR1 MNHEY, CDR2 SMNVEV (reference sequence). The CDR3 sequence is 15 residues long. The V end was cut by 5 bases, the J end by 0 bases, with 12 bases between. CDR3 sequence (DNA): TGTGCCAGCAGTGCCCCTTCGGGGAGCACAGATACGCAGTATTTT. It yields the protein CASSAPSGSTDTQYF.

This sequence joins TRBV6-6 and TRBJ1-5, with a possible D match to TRBD1 (6 bases). Germline CDR1 is MNHNY and CDR2 is SVGAGI (reference sequence). There are 15 residues in the CDR3. V was cut by 1 base and J by 5 bases, with 12 bases left in between. The CDR3 sequence is CASSYYKGGDQPQHF. In nucleotides, the CDR3 is TGTGCCAGCAGTTACTATAAGGGGGGGGATCAGCCCCAGCATTTT.

The chain recombines TRBV28 with TRBJ1-2, with no clear D. Germline lookup yields CDR1 MDHEN and CDR2 SYDVKM. This CDR3 spans 14 amino acids. V was cut by 3 bases and J by 3 bases, with 11 bases left in between. CDR3 sequence reads: CASSFAVFDYGYTF. CDR3 bases: TGTGCCAGCAGTTTCGCAGTCTTTGACTATGGCTACACCTTC.

The chain carries TRBV7-8 and TRBJ2-1; 9 bases are shared with TRBD1. The CDR3 runs 15 residues. The V and J ends lost 5 bases and 3 bases, in that order; junction bases with no gene match: 5. Germline assignment: CDR1 SGHVS and CDR2 FQNEAQ. CDR3 amino acids: CASSRGQGNYNEQFF. The CDR3 DNA follows: TGTGCCAGCAGCCGGGGACAGGGAAACTACAATGAGCAGTTCTTC.

A few counts support this clone. CDR3 nucleotide sequence: TGTGCCAGCAGTTACTCAGGGGTGAACACTGAAGCTTTCTTT. Residues: CASSYSGVNTEAFF. V and J are TRBV6-2 or TRBV6-3 and TRBJ1-1, with a possible D match to TRBD1 (5 bases). The CDR3 contains 14 residues. Germline-derived CDR1 and CDR2 are MNHEY and SVGEGT. V lost 0 bases and J 0 bases, leaving 5 bases between the germline ends.